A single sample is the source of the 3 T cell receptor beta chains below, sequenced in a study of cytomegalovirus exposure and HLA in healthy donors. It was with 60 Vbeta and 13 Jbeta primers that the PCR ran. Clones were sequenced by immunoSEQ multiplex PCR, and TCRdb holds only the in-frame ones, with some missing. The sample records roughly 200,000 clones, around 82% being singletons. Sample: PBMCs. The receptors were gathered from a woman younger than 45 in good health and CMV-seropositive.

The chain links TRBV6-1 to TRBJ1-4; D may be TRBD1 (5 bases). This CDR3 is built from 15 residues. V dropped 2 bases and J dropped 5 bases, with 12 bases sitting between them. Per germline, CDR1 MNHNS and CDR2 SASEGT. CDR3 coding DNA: TGTGCCAGCAGTGAACTGGGACTGGCAAATGAAAAACTGTTTTTT. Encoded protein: CASSELGLANEKLFF.

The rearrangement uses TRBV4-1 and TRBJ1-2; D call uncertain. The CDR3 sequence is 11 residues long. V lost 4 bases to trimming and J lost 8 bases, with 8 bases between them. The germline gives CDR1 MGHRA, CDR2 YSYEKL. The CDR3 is CASSPQEGYTF. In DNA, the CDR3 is TGCGCCAGCAGCCCGCAAGAGGGCTACACCTTC.

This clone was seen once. The DNA for the CDR3 is TGTGCCAGCAGCGTAGAATGGGCTAGCGGGACGGGCGGGGAGCTGTTTTTT. As protein: CASSVEWASGTGGELFF. The gene calls are TRBV9 and TRBJ2-2, with 9 positions matching TRBD2. Germline V CDR1 and CDR2: SGDLS, YYNGEE. CDR3 length: 17 residues. Unmatched junction bases numbered 10, after V lost 0 bases and J lost 7 bases.